Listed below are T cell receptor beta chains from one sample, sequenced in a study of early T cells in non-severe SARS-CoV-2 infection. MiXCR was run by TCRdb on the 5' RACE reads, yielding one entry per CDR3 protein. The sample includes 70,000 to 85,000 distinct CDR3 sequences, 9% to 15% of them seen just once. Sequenced material: whole blood. Source of these receptors: an adult who was a healthcare worker with PCR-confirmed SARS-CoV-2 infection or an uninfected control (not recorded which). CDR3s include the opening cysteine and the closing phenylalanine or tryptophan. The D gene is left open where the match is weak. Clone size is stated in some rows and not others, as once, few, many or a class when expanded.

j_gene,d_gene,abundance,v_gene,CDR3nt,CDR3aa
TRBJ2-2,TRBD1,many,TRBV6-6,TGTGCCAGCAGTCCTACCCGGACAGGGGTCACCGGGGAGCTGTTTTTT,CASSPTRTGVTGELFF
TRBJ2-3,TRBD2,few,TRBV2,TGTGCCAGCAGGCGGGAGGGAAGCACAGATACGCAGTATTTT,CASRREGSTDTQYF
TRBJ2-1,TRBD1,NA,TRBV9,TGTGCCAGCAGCGCCACAGGGGGCTCCTACAATGAGCAGTTCTTC,CASSATGGSYNEQFF
TRBJ2-1,NA,few,TRBV2,TGTGCCAGCAGTTCTAGCCACTACCTTTACAATGAGCAGTTCTTC,CASSSSHYLYNEQFF
TRBJ2-3,NA,NA,TRBV20-1,TGCAGTGCTAGAGCCCGAACGGGGTTTGCAGATACGCAGTATTTT,CSARARTGFADTQYF
TRBJ1-5,NA,few,TRBV6-6,TGTGCCAGCAGTCCCGGACGGGACAATCAGCCCCAGCATTTT,CASSPGRDNQPQHF
TRBJ2-3,NA,few,TRBV12-3/TRBV12-4,TGTGCCAGCAGTGACCGGACGAGGTTAGATACGCAGTATTTT,CASSDRTRLDTQYF
TRBJ2-7,NA,few,TRBV6-2/TRBV6-3,TGTACCAGCAGTTACGTGGAAAGACCCTACGAGCAGTACTTC,CTSSYVERPYEQYF
TRBJ2-7,NA,NA,TRBV20-1,TGCAGTGCTAGAGATTTCGATCGGGCAAGGAACGAGCAGTACTTC,CSARDFDRARNEQYF
TRBJ2-1,TRBD2,NA,TRBV29-1,TGCAGCTCTAGCGGGGACTCCTACAATGAGCAGTTCTTC,CSSSGDSYNEQFF
TRBJ2-3,TRBD2,NA,TRBV11-2,TGTGCCAGCAGCCCCATCCGACTAGCGGGGATCACAGATACGCAGTATTTT,CASSPIRLAGITDTQYF
TRBJ2-7,NA,few,TRBV12-3/TRBV12-4,TGTGCCAGCAGTTCCGGCCTATTTTCCTACGAGCAGTACTTC,CASSSGLFSYEQYF
TRBJ2-5,NA,many,TRBV6-9,TGTGCCAGCAGCCAGTCGGGGTGGGAGACCCAGTACTTC,CASSQSGWETQYF
TRBJ2-2,NA,NA,TRBV19,TGTGCCAGTAGCGGTTGGAGGAGCGGGGAGCTGTTTTTT,CASSGWRSGELFF
TRBJ2-7,TRBD2,NA,TRBV5-1,TGCGCCAGCAGCTACGGGACTAGCTCTTTGTACGAGCAGTACTTC,CASSYGTSSLYEQYF
TRBJ2-1,TRBD2,few,TRBV7-9,TGTGCCAGCAGCACCTGGTCCTTGGCGGGAGCGTCCGTCGTCTACAATGAGCAGTTCTTC,CASSTWSLAGASVVYNEQFF
TRBJ2-4,TRBD2,few,TRBV7-2,TGTGCCAGCAGCTTAGAGTGGTTAGCGGGCGAAAACATTCAGTACTTC,CASSLEWLAGENIQYF
TRBJ1-2,TRBD1,few,TRBV24-1,TGTGCCACCAGTGAGGCCGGGACAGGGGACGTCTATGGCTACACCTTC,CATSEAGTGDVYGYTF
TRBJ1-1,NA,NA,TRBV4-3,TGCGCCAGCAGCCAAGGCAGTGGCAGAGCCACTGAAGCTTTCTTT,CASSQGSGRATEAFF
TRBJ2-7,NA,few,TRBV7-2,TGTGCCAGCAGCTTACTAGGGAGGAGCTCCTACGAGCAGTACTTC,CASSLLGRSSYEQYF
TRBJ2-7,NA,NA,TRBV27,TGTGCCAGCAGTCCCACCGAGGACGAGCAGTACTTC,CASSPTEDEQYF
TRBJ1-1,NA,few,TRBV12-3/TRBV12-4,TGTGCCAGCAGTTTTGGTGCTACAAACACTGAAGCTTTCTTT,CASSFGATNTEAFF
TRBJ2-3,NA,few,TRBV18,TGTGCCAGCTCACTTAACGGGGGACGCACAGATACGCAGTATTTT,CASSLNGGRTDTQYF
TRBJ2-4,NA,few,TRBV18,TGTGCCAGCTCACCACTCTCTGCCAAAAACATTCAGTACTTC,CASSPLSAKNIQYF
TRBJ2-1,NA,NA,TRBV12-3/TRBV12-4,TGTGCCAGCAGTTTTCGGGGGAGCGGTGAGCAGTTCTTC,CASSFRGSGEQFF
TRBJ1-4,NA,many,TRBV7-8,TGTGCCAGCAGCTTACGGGAAAAACTGTTTTTT,CASSLREKLFF
TRBJ1-3,NA,few,TRBV7-2,TGTGCCAGCAGCTTAGGGACTTGGGTGGGGTTCTCTGGAAACACCATATATTTT,CASSLGTWVGFSGNTIYF
TRBJ2-7,NA,many,TRBV20-1,TGCAGTGCCACATCGCCGGGAGTCTACGAGCAGTACTTC,CSATSPGVYEQYF
TRBJ2-1,NA,few,TRBV4-1,TGCGCCAGCAGCCAAATGGGGAGACTCTACAATGAGCAGTTCTTC,CASSQMGRLYNEQFF
TRBJ2-1,TRBD2,few,TRBV12-3/TRBV12-4,TGTGCCAGCAGAACTAGCGGGAGGGTAATAAATGAGCAGTTCTTC,CASRTSGRVINEQFF
TRBJ2-5,NA,NA,TRBV7-6,TGTGCCAGCAGCTTAGGCCCCAGGAGCCAAGAGACCCAGTACTTC,CASSLGPRSQETQYF
TRBJ2-1,TRBD2,few,TRBV29-1,TGCAGCGTTTTAGCGGGAGGGAGAAATGAGCAGTTCTTC,CSVLAGGRNEQFF
TRBJ2-1,NA,few,TRBV6-5,TGTGCCAGCAGTACAAACCGGGGCCAGGGGTCAGCTGAGCAGTTCTTC,CASSTNRGQGSAEQFF
TRBJ2-6,NA,medium-sized,TRBV6-2/TRBV6-3,TGTGCCAGCAGTTATGGTGCCAGGGGAATATCTGGGGCCAACGTCCTGACTTTC,CASSYGARGISGANVLTF
TRBJ2-2,NA,few,TRBV29-1,TGCAGCGTTGTTTGGCAGCTAACGAACACCGGGGAGCTGTTTTTT,CSVVWQLTNTGELFF
TRBJ1-1,TRBD1,few,TRBV5-1,TGCGCCAGCAGGACAGGGGCCTTAGGCACTGAAGCTTTCTTT,CASRTGALGTEAFF
TRBJ2-7,NA,many,TRBV6-5,TGTGCCAGCAGTTACTCTAACGAGCAGTACTTC,CASSYSNEQYF
TRBJ2-1,TRBD2,NA,TRBV12-3/TRBV12-4,TGTGCCAGCAGCCCTGAAGCGGGAGGTACCTACAATGAGCAGTTCTTC,CASSPEAGGTYNEQFF
TRBJ2-5,TRBD2,many,TRBV24-1,TGTGCCACCAGTGATCAAGCGACTAGCGGGAGCTTGGAGACCCAGTACTTC,CATSDQATSGSLETQYF
TRBJ2-2,NA,many,TRBV7-2,TGTGCCAGCAGCTTAGCGGCACACCGTAACACCGGGGAGCTGTTTTTT,CASSLAAHRNTGELFF
TRBJ2-5,NA,few,TRBV6-1,TGTGCCAGCAGTGAATATAGGGAAGAGACCCAGTACTTC,CASSEYREETQYF